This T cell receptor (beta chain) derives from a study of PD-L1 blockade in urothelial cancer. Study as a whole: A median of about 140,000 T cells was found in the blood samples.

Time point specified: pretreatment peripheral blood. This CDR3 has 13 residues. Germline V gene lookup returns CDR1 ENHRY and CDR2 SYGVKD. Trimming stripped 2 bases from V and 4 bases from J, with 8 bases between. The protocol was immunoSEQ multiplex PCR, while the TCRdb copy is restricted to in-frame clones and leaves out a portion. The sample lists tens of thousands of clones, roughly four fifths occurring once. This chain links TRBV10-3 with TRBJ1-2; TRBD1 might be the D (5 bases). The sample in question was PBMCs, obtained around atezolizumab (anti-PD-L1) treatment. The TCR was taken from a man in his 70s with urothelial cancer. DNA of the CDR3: TGTGCCATCAGTGAGCGGGGGGTCTATGGCTACACCTTC. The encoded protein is CAISERGVYGYTF.